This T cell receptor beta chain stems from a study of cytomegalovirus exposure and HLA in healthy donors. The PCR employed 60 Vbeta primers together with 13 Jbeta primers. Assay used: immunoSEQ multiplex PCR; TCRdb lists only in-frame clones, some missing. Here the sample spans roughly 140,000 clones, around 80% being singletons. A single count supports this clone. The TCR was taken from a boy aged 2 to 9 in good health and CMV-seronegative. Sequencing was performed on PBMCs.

DNA of the CDR3: TGTGCCTGGAGTTACGGACTTGTGAACACTGAAGCTTTCTTT. This translates into CAWSYGLVNTEAFF. The genes are TRBV30 and TRBJ1-1; D is uncertain. CDR3 length: 14 residues. Germline V lookup: CDR1 GTSNPN, CDR2 SVGIG (reference sequence). V shed 2 bases and J shed 0 bases, with 10 bases lying between them. Using reference TRBV30 and TRBJ1-1 for the parts outside the CDR3, the full variable domain is SQTIHQWPATLVQPVGSPLSLECTVEGTSNPNLYWYRQAAGRGLQLLFYSVGIGQISSEVPQNLSASRPQDRQFILSSKKLLLSDSGFYLCAWSYGLVNTEAFFGQGTRLTVV.